This T cell receptor (beta chain) was sequenced in a study of beta chain features in type 1 diabetes. General study results and limits: Patients with Type 1 diabetes showed moderately but significantly shorter TCRB CDR3s in all four CD4+ subsets.

Germline V lookup: CDR1 LNHNV, CDR2 YYDKDF (reference sequence). V trimming: 6 bases; J trimming: 2 bases; junction bases outside the gene matches: 6. This CDR3 has 14 residues. Every bit of the isolated RNA underwent reverse transcription, so sequencing read expressed TCRB transcripts. Measured with immunoSEQ multiplex PCR; TCRdb has only the in-frame clones, and not every one. The sample records 100,000 to 150,000 clones, over 15% being singletons. Comment on this clone: Its antigen remains unknown.

The specimen was central memory CD4+ T cells from blood. The chain has TRBV15 and TRBJ1-2; 7 bases are a match to TRBD1. This clonotype was obtained from a man aged 30 to 39 with type 1 diabetes. The CDR3 DNA is TGTGCCACCAGTCCGGACAGGCAAAACTATGGCTACACCTTC. This sequence encodes CATSPDRQNYGYTF.